The 23 T cell receptor beta chains below all came from one sample that was sequenced in a study of T cells expressing NK-cell markers. From its re-call of the 5' RACE reads, TCRdb lists each CDR3 protein once, without DNA. This listing includes a few hundred thousand distinct CDR3 sequences. Material: blood T cells: a sorted CD56 or NKG2C T cell subset, CD4+ or CD8+ T cells, or bulk PBMC T cells (not recorded which). The receptors derive from a man aged 18 to 30 in good health.

This rearrangement joins TRBV11-2 to TRBJ1-5. CDR1 and CDR2 (germline): SGHAT, FQNNGV. This CDR3 has 15 amino acids. The CDR3 here is CASSLGGSSSQPQHF.

V and J are TRBV29-1 and TRBJ2-4. From germline, CDR1 is SQVTM and CDR2 ANQGSEA. This CDR3 is 11 amino acids long. The CDR3 protein is CTAMAKNIQYF.

The CDR3 sequence is CSAPVLATEAFF. The genes are TRBV20-1 and TRBJ1-1; as DNA is missing, the TRBD1 call by TCRdb cannot be tested. The germline V gene has CDR1 DFQATT and CDR2 SNEGSKA (reference sequence). This CDR3 is built from 12 residues.

The V and J genes are TRBV25-1 and TRBJ2-4; without DNA, the TCRdb call of TRBD1 cannot be checked. CDR1 and CDR2 from the germline V gene are MGHDK and SYGVNS. The CDR3 has 15 residues. This chain's CDR3 is CASSERDRGLGIQYF.

The rearrangement joins TRBV7-9 to TRBJ2-3. Germline-derived CDR1 and CDR2 are SEHNR and FQNEAQ (reference sequence). The CDR3 totals 14 residues. The CDR3 loop reads CASSFGQSTDTQYF.

This sequence joins TRBV6-1 and TRBJ1-5; TCRdb's D gene call, TRBD1, goes unchecked for lack of DNA. Germline lookup yields CDR1 MNHNS and CDR2 SASEGT. This CDR3 is built from 16 residues. The CDR3 protein is CASSKTGGRSNQPQHF.

The CDR3 reads CSAIAGPQETQYF. V is TRBV20-1 and J is TRBJ2-5; TCRdb lists TRBD1, though no DNA is available to test this call. CDR3 length: 13 residues. CDR1 is DFQATT and CDR2 is SNEGSKA in the germline V gene (reference sequence).

The chain uses TRBV29-1 and TRBJ2-1; the TCRdb call, TRBD2, lacks DNA for checking. Germline V gene sequence: CDR1 SQVTM, CDR2 ANQGSEA. CDR3 length: 15 residues. The CDR3 sequence: CSVAPLQRGYNEQFF.

The chain combines TRBV6-5 with TRBJ2-1. CDR1 and CDR2 (germline): MNHEY, SVGAGI. The CDR3 loop spans 16 amino acids. CDR3 amino acids: CASSYKRVSTYNEQFF.

J is TRBJ1-1 and V is TRBV12-3 or TRBV12-4; absent DNA, TCRdb's TRBD1 call cannot be checked. This CDR3 is 15 amino acids long. This chain's CDR3 is CASRTDSRGDAEAFF.

The chain is built from TRBV29-1 and TRBJ2-7; TCRdb lists TRBD1, though no DNA is available to test this call. This CDR3 region has 13 residues. Germline V lookup: CDR1 SQVTM, CDR2 ANQGSEA. CDR3 sequence reads: CSVSARGHYEQYF.

The chain recombines TRBV15 with TRBJ1-5. Germline V lookup: CDR1 LNHNV, CDR2 YYDKDF (reference sequence). The CDR3 runs to 13 residues. The CDR3 loop reads CATSRFIRQPQHF.

This rearrangement joins TRBV12-3 or TRBV12-4 to TRBJ2-1. CDR3 length: 15 residues. The CDR3 here is CASSLLGGSTNEQFF.

The rearrangement links TRBV24-1 to TRBJ2-1; checking the TCRdb D call of TRBD2 is not possible without DNA. Per the germline V gene, CDR1 is KGHDR and CDR2 is SFDVKD. The CDR3 runs to 16 residues. CDR3 amino acids: CATSDNSGRNYNEQFF.

The chain couples TRBV5-4 to TRBJ2-2; TCRdb names TRBD2, which stays unverified in the absence of DNA. Germline CDR1 SGHNT, CDR2 YYREEE (reference sequence). CDR3 length: 16 amino acids. The CDR3 region is CASSTGGTSSTGELFF.

This chain's CDR3 is CASSFRPRNTEAFF. V is TRBV27 and J is TRBJ1-1. Germline-derived CDR1 and CDR2 are MNHEY and SMNVEV (reference sequence). The length of the CDR3 is 14 residues.

The chain employs TRBV4-3 and TRBJ2-7; the TCRdb call, TRBD1, lacks DNA for checking. Germline lookup yields CDR1 LGHNA and CDR2 YSLEER. The CDR3 loop spans 15 amino acids. This CDR3 reads CASSQDGGFRYEQYF.

The chain joins TRBV4-3 to TRBJ1-1; TCRdb selects TRBD1, and the lack of DNA leaves this call unchecked. This CDR3 has 15 amino acids. Germline V gene lookup returns CDR1 LGHNA and CDR2 YSLEER. CDR3 sequence reads: CASSYRQGGNTEAFF.

The chain has TRBV20-1 and TRBJ2-7; TCRdb's D call, TRBD2, is unchecked because there is no DNA. In germline, CDR1 is DFQATT, CDR2 SNEGSKA (reference sequence). The CDR3 length is 15 residues. CDR3: CSASAVTSGTDEQYF.

The V gene is TRBV12-3 or TRBV12-4, the J gene TRBJ2-7; the TCRdb D gene call, TRBD2, has no DNA to confirm it. CDR3 length equals 13 residues. CDR3 sequence reads: CATGPSGTYEQYF.

The V call is TRBV5-1, the J call TRBJ2-7; without DNA, the TCRdb call of TRBD2 cannot be checked. Germline V gene lookup returns CDR1 SGHRS and CDR2 YFSETQ. This CDR3 has 16 amino acids. This CDR3 reads CASSLASGLVGYEQYF.

This chain uses TRBV2 with TRBJ2-2. Germline values: CDR1 SNHLY, CDR2 FYNNEI. The CDR3 totals 14 residues. CDR3 sequence: CASSLIDGTGELFF.

The rearrangement uses TRBV20-1 and TRBJ1-4. The V gene's germline CDR1 is DFQATT and CDR2 SNEGSKA (reference sequence). The CDR3 is 11 residues long. CDR3 residues: CSAPSNEKLFF.